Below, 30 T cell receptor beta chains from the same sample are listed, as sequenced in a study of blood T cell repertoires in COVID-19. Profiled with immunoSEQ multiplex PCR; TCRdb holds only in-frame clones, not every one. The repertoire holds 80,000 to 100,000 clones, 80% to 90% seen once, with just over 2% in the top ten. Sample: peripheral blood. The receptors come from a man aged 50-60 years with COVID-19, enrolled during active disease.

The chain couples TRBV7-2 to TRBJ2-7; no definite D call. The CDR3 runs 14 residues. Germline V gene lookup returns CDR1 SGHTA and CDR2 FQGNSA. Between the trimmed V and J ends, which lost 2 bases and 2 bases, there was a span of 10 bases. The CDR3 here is CASSLIANPYEQYF. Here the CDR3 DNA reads TGTGCCAGCAGCTTAATAGCAAACCCCTACGAGCAGTACTTC. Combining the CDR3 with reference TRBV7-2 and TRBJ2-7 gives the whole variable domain GAGVSQSPSNKVTEKGKDVELRCDPISGHTALYWYRQSLGQGLEFLIYFQGNSAPDKSGLPSDRFSAERTGGSVSTLTIQRTQQEDSAVYLCASSLIANPYEQYFGPGTRLTVT.

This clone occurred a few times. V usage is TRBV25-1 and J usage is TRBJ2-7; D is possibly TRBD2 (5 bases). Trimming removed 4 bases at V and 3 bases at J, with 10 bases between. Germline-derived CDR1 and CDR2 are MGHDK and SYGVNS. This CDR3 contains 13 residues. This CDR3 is CASSVFGLYEQYF. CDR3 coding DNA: TGTGCCAGCAGTGTATTCGGACTCTACGAGCAGTACTTC.

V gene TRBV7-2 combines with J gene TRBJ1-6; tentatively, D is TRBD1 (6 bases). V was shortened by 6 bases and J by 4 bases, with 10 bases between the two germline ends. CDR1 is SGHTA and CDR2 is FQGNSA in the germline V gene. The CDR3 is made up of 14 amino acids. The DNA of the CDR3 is TGTGCCAGCAGGCGAACAGGGTATAATTCACCCCTCCACTTT. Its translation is CASRRTGYNSPLHF. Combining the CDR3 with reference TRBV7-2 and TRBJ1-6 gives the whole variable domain GAGVSQSPSNKVTEKGKDVELRCDPISGHTALYWYRQSLGQGLEFLIYFQGNSAPDKSGLPSDRFSAERTGGSVSTLTIQRTQQEDSAVYLCASRRTGYNSPLHFGNGTRLTVT.

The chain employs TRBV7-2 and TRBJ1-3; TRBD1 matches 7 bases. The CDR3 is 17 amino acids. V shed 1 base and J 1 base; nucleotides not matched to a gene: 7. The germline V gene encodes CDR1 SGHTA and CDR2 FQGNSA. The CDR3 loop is CASSLEAGGNSGNTIYF. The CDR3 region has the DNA TGTGCCAGCAGCTTAGAAGCAGGGGGTAATTCTGGAAACACCATATATTTT.

CDR3: CASSYRTDQGPQHF. The CDR3 nucleotides are TGTGCCAGCAGCTATAGGACGGATCAGGGGCCCCAGCATTTT. V is TRBV7-8 and J is TRBJ1-5; possible D gene TRBD1, 5 bases. The length of the CDR3 is 14 residues. CDR1 is SGHVS, CDR2 FQNEAQ, per germline. V lost 4 bases to trimming and J lost 9 bases, with 16 bases between them.

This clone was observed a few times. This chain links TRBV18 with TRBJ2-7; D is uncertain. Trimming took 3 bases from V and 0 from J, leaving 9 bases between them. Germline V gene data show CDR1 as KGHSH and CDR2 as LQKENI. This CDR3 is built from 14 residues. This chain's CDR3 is CASSPQVSSYEQYF. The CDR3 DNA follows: TGTGCCAGCTCACCCCAGGTTAGCTCCTACGAGCAGTACTTC.

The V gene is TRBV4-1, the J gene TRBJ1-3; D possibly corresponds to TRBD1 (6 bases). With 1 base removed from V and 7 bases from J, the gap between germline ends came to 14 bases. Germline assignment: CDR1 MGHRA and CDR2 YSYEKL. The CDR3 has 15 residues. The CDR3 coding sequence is TGCGCCAGCAGCCAAGGCCAGCAGGGGTTGAACACCATATATTTT. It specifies CASSQGQQGLNTIYF.

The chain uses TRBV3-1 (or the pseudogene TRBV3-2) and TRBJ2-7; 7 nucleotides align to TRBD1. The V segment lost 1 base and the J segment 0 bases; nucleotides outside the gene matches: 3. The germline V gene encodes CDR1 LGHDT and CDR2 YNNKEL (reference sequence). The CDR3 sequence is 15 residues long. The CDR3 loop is CASSQGTGHSYEQYF. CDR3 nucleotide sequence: TGTGCCAGCAGCCAAGGGACAGGTCACTCCTACGAGCAGTACTTC.

The CDR3 loop is CASSAPYISGHQPQHF. The CDR3 region has the DNA TGTGCCAGCAGTGCGCCCTATATCTCTGGGCATCAGCCCCAGCATTTT. The chain recombines TRBV6-1 with TRBJ1-5; unclear D gene. The CDR3 contains 16 residues. Trimming removed 4 bases at V and 5 bases at J, with 18 bases between. Germline CDR1 MNHNS, CDR2 SASEGT.

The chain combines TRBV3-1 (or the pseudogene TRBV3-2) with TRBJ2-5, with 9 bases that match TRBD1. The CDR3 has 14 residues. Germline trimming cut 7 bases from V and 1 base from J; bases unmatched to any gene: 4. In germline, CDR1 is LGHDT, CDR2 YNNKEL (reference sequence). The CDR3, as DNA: TGTGCCAGCATCGACAGGGGGACCCAAGAGACCCAGTACTTC. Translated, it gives CASIDRGTQETQYF.

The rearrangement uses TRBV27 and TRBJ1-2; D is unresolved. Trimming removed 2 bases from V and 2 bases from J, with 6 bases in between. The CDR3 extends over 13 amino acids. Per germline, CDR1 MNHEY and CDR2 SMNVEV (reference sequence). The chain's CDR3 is CASSLGSNYGYTF. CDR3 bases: TGTGCCAGCAGTTTAGGGAGCAACTATGGCTACACCTTC.

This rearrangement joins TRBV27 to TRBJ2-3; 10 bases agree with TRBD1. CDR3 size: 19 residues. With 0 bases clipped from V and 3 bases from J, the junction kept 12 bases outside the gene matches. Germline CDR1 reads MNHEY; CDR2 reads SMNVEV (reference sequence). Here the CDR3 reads CASSLSKKDKDRGTDTQYF. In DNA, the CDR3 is TGTGCCAGCAGTTTATCGAAGAAGGATAAGGACAGGGGGACAGATACGCAGTATTTT.

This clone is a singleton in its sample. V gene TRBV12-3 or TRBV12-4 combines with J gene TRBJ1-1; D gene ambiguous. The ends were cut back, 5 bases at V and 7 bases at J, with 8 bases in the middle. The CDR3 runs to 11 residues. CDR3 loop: CASSPGIEAFF. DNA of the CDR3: TGTGCCAGCAGTCCGGGGATTGAAGCTTTCTTT.

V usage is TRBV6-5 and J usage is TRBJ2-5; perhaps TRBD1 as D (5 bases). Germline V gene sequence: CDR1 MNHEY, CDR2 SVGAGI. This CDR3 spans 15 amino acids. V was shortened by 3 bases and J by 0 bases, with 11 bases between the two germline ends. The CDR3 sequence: CASSYSSTDQETQYF. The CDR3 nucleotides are TGTGCCAGCAGTTATAGCTCGACAGACCAAGAGACCCAGTACTTC.

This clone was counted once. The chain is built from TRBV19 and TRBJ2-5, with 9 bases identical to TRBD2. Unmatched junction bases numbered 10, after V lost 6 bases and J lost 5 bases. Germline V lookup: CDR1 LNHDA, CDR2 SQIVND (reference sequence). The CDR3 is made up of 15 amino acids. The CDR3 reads CASRRGGRIYETQYF. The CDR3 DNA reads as TGTGCCAGTAGGCGGGGGGGCCGGATTTACGAGACCCAGTACTTC.

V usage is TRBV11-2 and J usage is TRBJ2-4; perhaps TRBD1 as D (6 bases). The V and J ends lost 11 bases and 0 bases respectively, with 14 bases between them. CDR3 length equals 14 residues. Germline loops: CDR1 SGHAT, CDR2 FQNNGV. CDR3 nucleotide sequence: TGTGCCCCCCCAAGGACAGTAGCCAAAAACATTCAGTACTTC. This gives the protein CAPPRTVAKNIQYF.

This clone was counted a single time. CDR3 nucleotide sequence: TGTGCCAGCAGCCCAAGACTAGTTTCGGCCGGGGAGCTGTTTTTT. Protein product: CASSPRLVSAGELFF. V and J are TRBV5-4 and TRBJ2-2, with D possibly matching TRBD2 (6 bases). The CDR3 has 15 residues. Germline CDR1 is SGHNT and CDR2 is YYREEE (reference sequence). V gave up 4 bases and J gave up 6 bases, with 16 bases separating them.

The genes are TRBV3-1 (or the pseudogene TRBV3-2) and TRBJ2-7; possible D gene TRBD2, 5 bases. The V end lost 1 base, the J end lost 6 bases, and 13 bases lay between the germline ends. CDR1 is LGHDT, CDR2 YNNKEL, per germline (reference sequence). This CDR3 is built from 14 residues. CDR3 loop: CASSQVPQGGEQYF. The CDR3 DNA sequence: TGTGCCAGCAGCCAAGTACCCCAAGGAGGCGAGCAGTACTTC.

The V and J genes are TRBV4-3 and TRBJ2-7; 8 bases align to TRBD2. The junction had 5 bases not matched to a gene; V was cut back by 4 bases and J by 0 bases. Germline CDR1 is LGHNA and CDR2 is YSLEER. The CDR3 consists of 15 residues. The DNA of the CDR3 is TGCGCCAGCAGCCGCACAGGGACTAGCTCCTACGAGCAGTACTTC. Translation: CASSRTGTSSYEQYF.

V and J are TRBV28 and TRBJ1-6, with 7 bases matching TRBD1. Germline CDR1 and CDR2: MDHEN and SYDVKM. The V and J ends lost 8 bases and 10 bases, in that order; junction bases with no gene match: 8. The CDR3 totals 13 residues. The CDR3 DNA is TGTGCCAGCGCGACAGGGATTGGATCACCCCTCCACTTT. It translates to CASATGIGSPLHF.

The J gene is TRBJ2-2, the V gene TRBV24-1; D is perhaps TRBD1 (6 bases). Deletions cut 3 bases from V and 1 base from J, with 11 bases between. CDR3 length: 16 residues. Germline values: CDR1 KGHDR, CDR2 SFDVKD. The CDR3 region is CATSDRWTENTGELFF. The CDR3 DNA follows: TGTGCCACCAGTGATAGATGGACAGAGAACACCGGGGAGCTGTTTTTT.

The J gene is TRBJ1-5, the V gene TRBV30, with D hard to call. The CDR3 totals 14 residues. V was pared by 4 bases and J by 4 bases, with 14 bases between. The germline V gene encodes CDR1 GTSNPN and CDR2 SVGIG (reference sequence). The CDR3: CAWTGLGINQPQHF. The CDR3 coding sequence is TGTGCCTGGACCGGTTTGGGCATAAATCAGCCCCAGCATTTT.

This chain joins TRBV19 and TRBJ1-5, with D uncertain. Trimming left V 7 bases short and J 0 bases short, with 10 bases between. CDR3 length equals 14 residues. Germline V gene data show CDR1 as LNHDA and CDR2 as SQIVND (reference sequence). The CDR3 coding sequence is TGTGCCAGTACGCGGGCCTATAGCAATCAGCCCCAGCATTTT. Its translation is CASTRAYSNQPQHF.

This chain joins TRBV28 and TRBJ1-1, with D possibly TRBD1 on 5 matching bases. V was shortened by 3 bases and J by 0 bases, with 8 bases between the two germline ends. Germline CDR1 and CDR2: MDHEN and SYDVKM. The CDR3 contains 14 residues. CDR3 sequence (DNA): TGTGCCAGCAGTTTCGGGGGTATGAACACTGAAGCTTTCTTT. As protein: CASSFGGMNTEAFF.

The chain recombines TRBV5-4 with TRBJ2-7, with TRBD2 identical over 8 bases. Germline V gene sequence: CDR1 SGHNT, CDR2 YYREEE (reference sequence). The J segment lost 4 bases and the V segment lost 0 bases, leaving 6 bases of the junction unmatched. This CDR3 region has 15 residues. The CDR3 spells CASSLGGTRGYEQYF. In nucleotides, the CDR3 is TGTGCCAGCAGCTTGGGGGGGACTAGAGGTTACGAGCAGTACTTC.

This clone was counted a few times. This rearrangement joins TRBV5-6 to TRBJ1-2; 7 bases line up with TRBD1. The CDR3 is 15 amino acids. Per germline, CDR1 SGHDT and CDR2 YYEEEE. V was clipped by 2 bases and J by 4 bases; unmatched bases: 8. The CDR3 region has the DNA TGTGCCAGCAGCTTCAGGGACAGCTATTCCTATGGCTACACCTTC. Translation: CASSFRDSYSYGYTF.

The CDR3 reads CAWRRDRYEQYF. CDR3 nucleotide sequence: TGTGCCTGGAGACGGGACAGGTACGAGCAGTACTTC. This chain connects TRBV30 to TRBJ2-7; TRBD1 matches 8 bases. Germline CDR1 and CDR2: GTSNPN and SVGIG (reference sequence). This CDR3 is 12 amino acids long. Unmatched junction bases numbered 2, after V lost 3 bases and J lost 4 bases.

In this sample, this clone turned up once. This chain's CDR3 is CASSPTGYQPQHF. CDR3 DNA: TGTGCCAGCAGCCCTACAGGGTACCAGCCCCAGCATTTT. The chain is built from TRBV6-2 or TRBV6-3 and TRBJ1-5; D may be TRBD1 (6 bases). The germline V gene has CDR1 MNHEY and CDR2 SVGEGT. The CDR3 has 13 residues. V was trimmed by 6 bases and J by 7 bases, leaving 13 bases between them.

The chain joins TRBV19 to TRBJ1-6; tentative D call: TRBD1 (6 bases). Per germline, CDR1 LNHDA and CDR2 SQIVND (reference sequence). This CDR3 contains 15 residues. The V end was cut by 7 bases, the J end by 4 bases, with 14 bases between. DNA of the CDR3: TGTGCCAGTACCCAGGCAGGGGTTTATAATTCACCCCTCCACTTT. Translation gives CASTQAGVYNSPLHF. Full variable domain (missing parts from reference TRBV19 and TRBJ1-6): DGGITQSPKYLFRKEGQNVTLSCEQNLNHDAMYWYRQDPGQGLRLIYYSQIVNDFQKGDIAEGYSVSREKKESFPLTVTSAQKNPTAFYLCASTQAGVYNSPLHFGNGTRLTVT.

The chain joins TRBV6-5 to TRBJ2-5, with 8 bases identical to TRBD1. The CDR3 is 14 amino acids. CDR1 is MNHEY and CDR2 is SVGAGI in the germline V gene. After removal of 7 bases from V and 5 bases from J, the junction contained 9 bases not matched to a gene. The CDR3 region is CASTPGGVRETQYF. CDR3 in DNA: TGTGCCAGCACCCCAGGGGGCGTAAGGGAGACCCAGTACTTC.